This T cell receptor beta chain was documented in a study of OX40 agonist ivuxolimab in advanced cancers. Study information: The study enrolled dose-escalation patients with hepatocellular carcinoma, melanoma, renal cell or head and neck cancer. A male proportion of more than 75% was recorded, with mean age around 62 years and range about 20 to 79. Two cutaneous melanoma patients and one hepatocellular carcinoma patient, three in all, had partial responses.

Assay used: immunoSEQ multiplex PCR; TCRdb lists only in-frame clones, some missing. The sample carries some 30,000 clones, less than 90% recorded once. Autoimmune disease history or systemic immunosuppression barred patients. Per germline, CDR1 SGHTA and CDR2 FQGNSA. V shed 1 base and J shed 9 bases, with 7 bases lying between them. The length of the CDR3 is 12 residues. Only one count was recorded for this clone. This receptor was identified in an adult with an advanced solid tumor such as melanoma, head and neck, liver or kidney cancer. Sequenced material: CD4+ or CD8+ T cells sorted from blood, taken in a trial of the OX40 agonist ivuxolimab. V is TRBV7-2 and J is TRBJ2-1; TRBD1 might be the D (6 bases). The DNA for the CDR3 is TGTGCCAGCAGCTTAGGAGGGGGTGAGCAGTTCTTC. Its translation: CASSLGGGEQFF.